Described below is a single T cell receptor (beta chain) sequence and its context. Germline V gene sequence: CDR1 ENHRY, CDR2 SYGVKD. The CDR3 totals 18 residues. V was pared by 4 bases and J by 6 bases, with 18 bases of the junction left unmatched. The data are from a study of T-cell reconstitution after alpha-beta-depleted transplantation in children. Preparation of the TCRbeta library was carried out with unique molecular identifiers. Each CDR3 protein gets one entry after TCRdb re-called the PCR reads with MiXCR. The sample consists of approximately 240,000 distinct CDR3 sequences, around 9.5% of them appearing once.

This TCR came from a human donor who donated a stem cell graft to a child with acute lymphoblastic leukemia. The sample here was PBMCs from the stem cell graft donor, taken from the stem cell graft. The V call is TRBV10-3, the J call TRBJ2-7; 10 positions agree with TRBD1. The CDR3 DNA follows: TGTGCCATCAGTGGGCCCCCTACTCTCGGGACAGGGGTCGGCGAGCAGTACTTC. It specifies CAISGPPTLGTGVGEQYF.